This entry lists 25 T cell receptor beta chains sequenced from one sample in a study of OX40 agonist ivuxolimab in advanced cancers. TCRdb's table, derived via immunoSEQ multiplex PCR, lists solely in-frame clones and lacks some. Of just over 30,000 clones in the sample, approximately 86% were seen once. Sequenced material: CD4+ or CD8+ T cells sorted from blood, taken in a trial of the OX40 agonist ivuxolimab. The receptors shown here come from an adult with an advanced solid tumor such as melanoma, head and neck, liver or kidney cancer.

The rearrangement uses TRBV11-2 and TRBJ2-1, with a possible D match to TRBD1 (8 bases). The CDR3 loop spans 19 amino acids. Trimming stripped 1 base from V and 3 bases from J, with 22 bases between. The V gene's germline CDR1 is SGHAT and CDR2 FQNNGV. The CDR3 region has the DNA TGTGCCAGCAGCTTAGCCTATTGGACAGGGAGGGAGGGCTACAATGAGCAGTTCTTC. It yields the protein CASSLAYWTGREGYNEQFF.

V and J are TRBV29-1 and TRBJ2-5; D may be TRBD1 (7 bases). This CDR3 has 12 residues. Deletions cut 7 bases from V and 5 bases from J, with 14 bases between. Germline V gene lookup returns CDR1 SQVTM and CDR2 ANQGSEA. The CDR3: CSGGAGGETQYF. The CDR3, as DNA: TGCAGCGGTGGGGCAGGGGGGGAGACCCAGTACTTC.

The rearrangement joins TRBV27 to TRBJ2-3; 9 nucleotides line up with TRBD1. The CDR3 runs 15 residues. V lost 5 bases, J lost 2 bases, and 5 bases stayed unmatched. The germline CDR1 and CDR2 sequences are MNHEY and SMNVEV (reference sequence). CDR3 coding DNA: TGTGCCAGCAGTCTGGGGACAGGGAACACAGATACGCAGTATTTT. Its protein is CASSLGTGNTDTQYF.

The J gene is TRBJ2-7, the V gene TRBV4-1, with 8 bases matching TRBD2. The V segment lost 1 base and the J segment 3 bases; nucleotides outside the gene matches: 5. Per germline, CDR1 MGHRA and CDR2 YSYEKL. The CDR3 has 15 amino acids. The CDR3 reads CASSQVLAESYEQYF. The DNA of the CDR3 is TGCGCCAGCAGCCAAGTACTAGCGGAGAGCTACGAGCAGTACTTC.

The V and J genes are TRBV5-6 and TRBJ2-1; D may match TRBD1 or TRBD2 (6 bases each). V was clipped by 9 bases and J by 6 bases, with 22 bases between them. Germline V gene lookup returns CDR1 SGHDT and CDR2 YYEEEE. This CDR3 region has 15 residues. DNA of the CDR3: TGTGCCACCGGTGCGGGTTTTTCGGGGGCCAATGAGCAGTTCTTC. Residues: CATGAGFSGANEQFF.

This clone occurred once. The genes are TRBV6-1 and TRBJ1-5, with D maybe TRBD1 (6 bases). Between the trimmed V and J ends, which lost 6 bases and 7 bases, there was a span of 13 bases. CDR1 and CDR2 from the germline V gene are MNHNS and SASEGT. The CDR3 has 13 residues. In nucleotides, the CDR3 is TGTGCCAGCAGCACGGGGGCCGGGCAGCCCCAGCATTTT. Translated: CASSTGAGQPQHF.

V usage is TRBV13 and J usage is TRBJ2-1; possibly TRBD2 for D (6 bases). This CDR3 has 15 residues. CDR1 is PRHDT, CDR2 FYEKMQ, per germline (reference sequence). Trimming took 0 bases from V and 4 from J, leaving 10 bases between them. The CDR3 nucleotides are TGTGCCAGCAGCTTAGGGATTAGCGGATACAATGAGCAGTTCTTC. Protein: CASSLGISGYNEQFF.

J is TRBJ1-5 and V is TRBV27; D is undetermined. Germline V gene lookup returns CDR1 MNHEY and CDR2 SMNVEV (reference sequence). The length of the CDR3 is 14 residues. The V gene lost 11 bases and the J gene lost 0 bases, with 14 bases spanning the gap. CDR3 bases: TGTGCCTCCCGACTGGGCGGTAGCAATCAGCCCCAGCATTTT. It translates to CASRLGGSNQPQHF.

This chain's CDR3 is CASSPRSQAGARLNEQFF. CDR3 in DNA: TGTGCCAGCAGCCCAAGGTCCCAAGCGGGAGCCCGCCTCAATGAGCAGTTCTTC. The V call is TRBV11-2, the J call TRBJ2-1; the match to TRBD2 covers 8 bases. Germline trimming cut 5 bases from V and 6 bases from J; bases unmatched to any gene: 18. The CDR3 contains 18 residues. Germline values: CDR1 SGHAT, CDR2 FQNNGV.

V is TRBV7-6 and J is TRBJ1-4; D uncertain. Germline CDR1 reads SGHVS; CDR2 reads FNYEAQ. The CDR3 is 17 amino acids. Between the trimmed V and J ends, which lost 1 base and 1 base, there was a span of 13 bases. The CDR3 sequence is CASSLGPNGETNEKLFF. The CDR3 DNA follows: TGTGCCAGCAGCTTAGGGCCCAATGGGGAAACTAATGAAAAACTGTTTTTT.

The gene calls are TRBV6-5 and TRBJ2-6; D is unclear. This CDR3 spans 14 amino acids. Germline CDR1 and CDR2: MNHEY and SVGAGI. With 4 bases removed from V and 4 bases from J, the gap between germline ends came to 8 bases. CDR3 nucleotides: TGTGCCAGCAGTTCCGCGCCCGGGGCCAACGTCCTGACTTTC. Its translation is CASSSAPGANVLTF.

The V and J genes are TRBV28 and TRBJ2-5; tentative D call: TRBD1 (5 bases). Per the germline V gene, CDR1 is MDHEN and CDR2 is SYDVKM. This CDR3 comprises 14 residues. The ends were cut back, 3 bases at V and 1 base at J, with 9 bases in the middle. The CDR3 DNA reads as TGTGCCAGCAGTTTCCGGACAAGCCAAGAGACCCAGTACTTC. Translated: CASSFRTSQETQYF. Based on the CDR3 plus reference TRBV28 and TRBJ2-5, the full variable domain is DVKVTQSSRYLVKRTGEKVFLECVQDMDHENMFWYRQDPGLGLRLIYFSYDVKMKEKGDIPEGYSVSREKKERFSLILESASTNQTSMYLCASSFRTSQETQYFGPGTRLLVL.

This clone showed up just a few times. The chain combines TRBV11-1 with TRBJ2-7; D is unresolved. The CDR3 extends over 13 amino acids. V lost 4 bases to trimming and J lost 7 bases, with 14 bases between them. The germline V gene encodes CDR1 SGHAT and CDR2 FQDESV (reference sequence). CDR3 coding DNA: TGTGCCAGCAGCTCGAACCGCTTACGTGAGCAGTACTTC. Its protein is CASSSNRLREQYF.

The chain couples TRBV7-9 to TRBJ2-3; 9 nucleotides align to TRBD1. V dropped 5 bases and J dropped 4; count of bases not matched to a gene: 7. CDR1 is SEHNR and CDR2 is FQNEAQ in the germline V gene (reference sequence). CDR3 length: 15 amino acids. The CDR3 region is CASSPRDRAADTQYF. CDR3 bases: TGTGCCAGCAGCCCAAGGGACAGGGCCGCAGATACGCAGTATTTT.

The chain has TRBV5-8 and TRBJ1-6, with 8 bases identical to TRBD1. The germline V gene has CDR1 SGHTS and CDR2 YDEGEE. The trim removed 3 bases at V and 6 bases at J, leaving 5 bases unmatched. CDR3 length: 15 amino acids. The CDR3 DNA sequence: TGTGCCAGCAGCTCGGGACAGGCTTTTAATTCACCCCTCCACTTT. It encodes CASSSGQAFNSPLHF.

Judged by abundance, this clone is medium-sized. The chain couples TRBV19 to TRBJ1-5, with a weak D call TRBD1 (5 bases). Germline lookup yields CDR1 LNHDA and CDR2 SQIVND (reference sequence). The germline V and J ends were trimmed by 3 bases and 5 bases, with 17 bases remaining between them. There are 16 residues in the CDR3. The CDR3 loop reads CASSIGGGFKDQPQHF. CDR3 nucleotide sequence: TGTGCCAGTAGTATTGGTGGGGGTTTCAAAGATCAGCCCCAGCATTTT.

This chain connects TRBV6-6 to TRBJ2-1; TRBD2 matches 7 bases. The V and J ends lost 6 bases and 3 bases, in that order; junction bases with no gene match: 2. Germline loops: CDR1 MNHNY, CDR2 SVGAGI (reference sequence). The CDR3 length is 13 residues. CDR3 in DNA: TGTGCCAGCAGCGGGAGGAACTACAATGAGCAGTTCTTC. Translating it yields CASSGRNYNEQFF.

The genes are TRBV6-6 and TRBJ2-1; TRBD2 aligns across 9 bases. V lost 4 bases to trimming and J lost 1 base; unmatched junction nucleotides: 5. Per germline, CDR1 MNHNY and CDR2 SVGAGI (reference sequence). This CDR3 has 16 residues. The CDR3 region has the DNA TGTGCCAGCAGTTCCTATCTAGCGGGATCCTACAATGAGCAGTTCTTC. Translated: CASSSYLAGSYNEQFF.

This clone was seen only once. The rearrangement joins TRBV27 to TRBJ2-4; 8 bases align to TRBD1. This CDR3 has 14 amino acids. In germline, CDR1 is MNHEY, CDR2 SMNVEV (reference sequence). Unmatched junction bases numbered 11, after V lost 8 bases and J lost 8 bases. CDR3 residues: CASSSSTGEDIQYF. The CDR3 bases are TGTGCCAGCTCCTCGTCGACAGGGGAGGACATTCAGTACTTC.

For the CDR3, the DNA is TGTGCCAGCAGCGCCCCCGCCGGCTACAACTCCTACGAGCAGTACTTC. Its protein product is CASSAPAGYNSYEQYF. The V and J genes are TRBV7-9 and TRBJ2-7, with D uncertain. The CDR3 has 16 residues. From germline, CDR1 is SEHNR and CDR2 FQNEAQ (reference sequence). V was pared by 5 bases and J by 0 bases, with 17 bases between.

The chain employs TRBV29-1 and TRBJ2-3; perhaps TRBD2 as D (6 bases). The CDR3 totals 15 residues. CDR1 is SQVTM and CDR2 is ANQGSEA in the germline V gene. Between the trimmed V and J ends, which lost 3 bases and 1 base, there was a span of 14 bases. Written as DNA, the CDR3 is TGCAGCGTTGATAAGGAGGGGCTACGCACAGATACGCAGTATTTT. Its protein is CSVDKEGLRTDTQYF.

The V and J genes are TRBV19 and TRBJ2-7, with a weak D call TRBD1 (6 bases). V lost 3 bases to trimming and J lost 0 bases, with 9 bases between them. Germline values: CDR1 LNHDA, CDR2 SQIVND (reference sequence). The CDR3 consists of 14 residues. CDR3 DNA: TGTGCCAGTAGTATCACAGGGAACTCCTACGAGCAGTACTTC. Translating gives CASSITGNSYEQYF.

In its sample, this clone was seen once. The genes are TRBV5-1 and TRBJ2-2; no clear D gene. Germline V gene lookup returns CDR1 SGHRS and CDR2 YFSETQ. The ends were cut back, 3 bases at V and 10 bases at J, with 7 bases in the middle. There are 11 residues in the CDR3. CDR3 sequence reads: CASSSRQELFF. CDR3 bases: TGCGCCAGCAGCTCCCGGCAGGAGCTGTTTTTT.

The chain combines TRBV29-1 with TRBJ2-3, with a weak D call TRBD2 (5 bases). From germline, CDR1 is SQVTM and CDR2 ANQGSEA. This CDR3 spans 13 amino acids. V was cut by 7 bases and J by 5 bases, with 16 bases left in between. The CDR3 sequence is CSAVFGRGDTQYF. In DNA form, the CDR3 reads TGCAGCGCCGTGTTCGGACGGGGAGATACGCAGTATTTT.

The CDR3 coding sequence is TGTGCCATCAGTCACCCTGGGACTTCCTACGAGCAGTACTTC. Protein sequence: CAISHPGTSYEQYF. The rearrangement uses TRBV10-3 and TRBJ2-7; tentative D call: TRBD2 (6 bases). Germline CDR1 and CDR2: ENHRY and SYGVKD. The CDR3 sequence is 14 residues long. V lost 5 bases to trimming and J lost 1 base, with 12 bases between them.